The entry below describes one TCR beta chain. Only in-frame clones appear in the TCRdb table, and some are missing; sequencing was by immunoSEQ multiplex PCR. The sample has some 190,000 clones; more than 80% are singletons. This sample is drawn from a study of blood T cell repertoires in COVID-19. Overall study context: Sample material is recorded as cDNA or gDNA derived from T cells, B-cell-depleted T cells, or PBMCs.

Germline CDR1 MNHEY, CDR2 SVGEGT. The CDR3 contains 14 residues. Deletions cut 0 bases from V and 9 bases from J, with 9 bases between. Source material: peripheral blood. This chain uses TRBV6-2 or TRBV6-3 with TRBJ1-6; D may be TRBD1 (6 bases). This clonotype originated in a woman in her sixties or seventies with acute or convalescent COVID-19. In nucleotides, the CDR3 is TGTGCCAGCAGTTACTCCCAGGGGACTTCACCCCTCCACTTT. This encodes CASSYSQGTSPLHF.